The rows below give T cell receptor beta chains drawn from one sample of a study of human T cells and chemical hapten exposure. TCRdb used MiXCR to reprocess the reads, holding one entry per CDR3 protein. The sample contains about 120,000 distinct CDR3 sequences, 8.5% to 9% of which appear only once. Input material: whole blood. The receptors originated from a human donor in good health. Some clones in this sample may be carry-over from other donors' samples. CDR3s include the opening cysteine and the closing phenylalanine or tryptophan. The D gene is left open where the match is weak. Clone size is not always given. Where it is, it says once, few, many or a class for expanded clones.

J	D	V	size	DNA	CDR3
TRBJ2-3	NA	TRBV27	NA	TGTGCCAGCAGTCGTCGGACGGGGCCTAGCACAGATACGCAGTATTTT	CASSRRTGPSTDTQYF
TRBJ2-2	NA	TRBV3-1	few	TGTGCCAGCAGCCAAGAGTCCGGTTCGGGCACCGGGGAGCTGTTTTTT	CASSQESGSGTGELFF
TRBJ1-5	NA	TRBV19	NA	TGTGCCAGTAGTAGTCTTGGGCCGTCTAGCAATCAGCCCCAGCATTTT	CASSSLGPSSNQPQHF
TRBJ2-7	NA	TRBV6-5	NA	TGTGCCAGCAATGGAGGAGATCCGGCAGGATTCTACGAGCAGTACTTC	CASNGGDPAGFYEQYF
TRBJ2-7	TRBD1	TRBV13	NA	TGTGCCAGCAGCGCCCGGACAGGGGGATCCTACGAGCAGTACTTC	CASSARTGGSYEQYF
TRBJ2-7	NA	TRBV7-2	NA	TGTGCCAGCAGCCCCGGCCTGGGGGAGCAGTACTTC	CASSPGLGEQYF
TRBJ1-5	TRBD1	TRBV6-6	many	TGTGCCAGCAGTACCGCAGGGGGCGGTCAGCCCCAGCATTTT	CASSTAGGGQPQHF
TRBJ2-1	TRBD1	TRBV28	many	TGTGCCAGCAGTTCGACAGGGGATGAGCAGTTCTTC	CASSSTGDEQFF
TRBJ2-1	TRBD2	TRBV11-2	NA	TGTGCCAGCAGCTTAGATCGGGGACTAGCGGGGTACAATGAGCAGTTCTTC	CASSLDRGLAGYNEQFF
TRBJ1-4	NA	TRBV4-3	many	TGCGCCAGCAGCCAAGATGGCTTACGGGATGAAAAACTGTTTTTT	CASSQDGLRDEKLFF
TRBJ2-2	NA	TRBV6-2/TRBV6-3	many	TGTGCCAGCAGTTACGTCAGTAACACCGGGGAGCTGTTTTTT	CASSYVSNTGELFF
TRBJ1-4	TRBD1	TRBV27	many	TGTGCCAGCAGTTGGGGACAGTTCGGTGAAAAACTGTTTTTT	CASSWGQFGEKLFF
TRBJ2-7	NA	TRBV10-3	many	TGTGCCATCTCAGGGAACTACGAGCAGTACTTC	CAISGNYEQYF
TRBJ1-4	TRBD1	TRBV20-1	few	TGCAGTGCTAGGGAGACAGGGGCAACTAATGAAAAACTGTTTTTT	CSARETGATNEKLFF
TRBJ2-1	TRBD2	TRBV7-2	few	TGTGCCAGCAGCTTAGTCCTAGCGGGGCGGAATGAGCAGTTCTTC	CASSLVLAGRNEQFF
TRBJ2-1	TRBD2	TRBV7-8	few	TGTGCCAGCAGTACCGGGACTAGCGTTATCAATGAGCAGTTCTTC	CASSTGTSVINEQFF
TRBJ1-5	NA	TRBV4-2	many	TGTGCCAGCAGCCAAGATGAGCTCTATAGCAATCAGCCCCAGCATTTT	CASSQDELYSNQPQHF
TRBJ1-5	TRBD1	TRBV6-6	few	TGTGCCAGCAGTAACCGGGACAGGGAATGGGGCAATCAGCCCCAGCATTTT	CASSNRDREWGNQPQHF
TRBJ1-1	NA	TRBV11-2	many	TGTGCCAGCAGCTGGACAGCTGAAGCTTTCTTT	CASSWTAEAFF
TRBJ1-5	NA	TRBV18	many	TGTGCCAGCTCACCCACACCGGCCCTGCGGCAGCCCCAGCATTTT	CASSPTPALRQPQHF
TRBJ1-5	TRBD1	TRBV20-1	many	TGCAGTGCTAGAAGGAACACAGGGGGCAATAGCAATCAGCCCCAGCATTTT	CSARRNTGGNSNQPQHF
TRBJ2-3	TRBD2	TRBV7-2	NA	TGTGCCAGCAGCTTAGCAGCGGGGGGCGGCACAGATACGCAGTATTTT	CASSLAAGGGTDTQYF
TRBJ2-5	NA	TRBV29-1	few	TGCAGCGCTGGACGGTCCGTTGGAGAGACCCAGTACTTC	CSAGRSVGETQYF
TRBJ1-4	NA	TRBV20-1	many	TGCAGTGCTAGTATCACGGCAACTAATGAAAAACTGTTTTTT	CSASITATNEKLFF
TRBJ1-1	TRBD1	TRBV18	many	TGTGCCAGCTCACCAGGACAGGGGGGGGTGGGCACTGAAGCTTTCTTT	CASSPGQGGVGTEAFF
TRBJ2-7	NA	TRBV2	NA	TGTGCCAGCAGTGTAACTTCGGACGGTGACTCCTACGAGCAGTACTTC	CASSVTSDGDSYEQYF
TRBJ1-1	NA	TRBV2	NA	TGTGCCAGCAGTGCCCAAAACACTGAAGCTTTCTTT	CASSAQNTEAFF
TRBJ1-1	TRBD1	TRBV7-9	many	TGTGCCAGCAGCTTAGAACAGGGGATGAACACTGAAGCTTTCTTT	CASSLEQGMNTEAFF
TRBJ2-5	NA	TRBV6-5	NA	TGTGCCAGCAGTTACTCGAACGCAGGGGAAGAGACCCAGTACTTC	CASSYSNAGEETQYF
TRBJ1-3	NA	TRBV20-1	NA	TGCAGTGCTAGAGATCTAGGGAGTGGAAACACCATATATTTT	CSARDLGSGNTIYF
TRBJ2-1	NA	TRBV11-2	many	TGTGCCAGCAGTTTTGACCCGGACAGCAACTACAATGAGCAGTTCTTC	CASSFDPDSNYNEQFF
TRBJ2-3	NA	TRBV29-1	NA	TGCAGCGCCCTTCGGTCGGGGGGCGCGACAGATACGCAGTATTTT	CSALRSGGATDTQYF
TRBJ2-7	NA	TRBV7-9	NA	TGTGCCAGCAGCTTAGCGCCGGGGCAGGGCAACCACGAGCAGTACTTC	CASSLAPGQGNHEQYF
TRBJ2-2	NA	TRBV18	few	TGTGCCAGCTCACCAGCTACGCAGCGAACGGCCGGGGAGCTGTTTTTT	CASSPATQRTAGELFF
TRBJ2-2	NA	TRBV5-1	many	TGCGCCAGCAGCTTGGTCTCAACACCGATTGTCCCCGGGGAGCTGTTTTTT	CASSLVSTPIVPGELFF
TRBJ1-4	NA	TRBV12-3/TRBV12-4	few	TGTGCCAGCAGTGGGCGGGGTGAAAAACTGTTTTTT	CASSGRGEKLFF
TRBJ2-6	NA	TRBV5-1	few	TGCGCCAGCAGCTTGGTAGGGAGCTCTGGGGCCAACGTCCTGACTTTC	CASSLVGSSGANVLTF
TRBJ2-5	TRBD2	TRBV11-1	many	TGTGCCAGCAGCTTACTAGCGGGTGATCAAGAGACCCAGTACTTC	CASSLLAGDQETQYF
TRBJ2-1	TRBD2	TRBV15	few	TGTGCCACCAGCGAACCACTAGCGATGAGTATCGCAGATGAGCAGTTCTTC	CATSEPLAMSIADEQFF
TRBJ2-5	TRBD1	TRBV5-4	many	TGTGCCAGCAGCTTGGACTCAGGGGGCTACCAAGAGACCCAGTACTTC	CASSLDSGGYQETQYF
TRBJ2-7	NA	TRBV20-1	many	TGCAGTGCTCCTTATACTAGCATGAACGAGCAGTACTTC	CSAPYTSMNEQYF
TRBJ2-3	TRBD1	TRBV9	few	TGTGCCAGCAGCCCAAGACAGGGCCCGGGAGATACGCAGTATTTT	CASSPRQGPGDTQYF
TRBJ2-2	TRBD2	TRBV18	few	TGTGCCAGCTCGGAGAATATACTAGCGGGAGAGAGCACCGGGGAGCTGTTTTTT	CASSENILAGESTGELFF
TRBJ2-1	NA	TRBV29-1	NA	TGCAGCGCTAACCCCGGAGGCAGCTCCTACAATGAGCAGTTCTTC	CSANPGGSSYNEQFF
TRBJ2-2	TRBD1	TRBV6-2/TRBV6-3	NA	TGTGCCAGCAGTCTCTCCACAGGGGGCCTGTGGACCGGGGAGCTGTTTTTT	CASSLSTGGLWTGELFF
TRBJ2-2	NA	TRBV5-1	NA	TGCGCCAGCAGCTTGTTACAGGACGGGAACACCGGGGAGCTGTTTTTT	CASSLLQDGNTGELFF
TRBJ1-1	NA	TRBV5-5	few	TGTGCCAGCAGCCACACAGGGCTACCTGAAGCTTTCTTT	CASSHTGLPEAFF
TRBJ1-1	NA	TRBV14	NA	TGTGCCAGCAGCCACTCTTGGGGGGACTTGAACACTGAAGCTTTCTTT	CASSHSWGDLNTEAFF
TRBJ2-7	NA	TRBV5-1	few	TGCGCCAGCAGCTTGGACCGTATTTACGAGCAGTACTTC	CASSLDRIYEQYF
TRBJ2-2	TRBD1	TRBV5-6	NA	TGTGCCAGCAGCTTACCACAGGGGGCGCTTCCCGGGGAGCTGTTTTTT	CASSLPQGALPGELFF
TRBJ1-5	TRBD1	TRBV4-1	many	TGCGCCAGCAGACCCACAGGGGGGGCACAGCCCCAGCATTTT	CASRPTGGAQPQHF
TRBJ2-7	TRBD2	TRBV18	NA	TGTGCCAGCTCACCCGGGACTAGCGGAACCTACGAGCAGTACTTC	CASSPGTSGTYEQYF
TRBJ1-1	NA	TRBV12-3/TRBV12-4	few	TGTGCCAGCAGTATGTCCGGGACAACGGTTGAAGCTTTCTTT	CASSMSGTTVEAFF
TRBJ2-7	NA	TRBV15	few	TGTGCCACCAGCAGCAGGCCACAGGTCTACGAGCAGTACTTC	CATSSRPQVYEQYF
TRBJ2-2	TRBD2	TRBV7-3	NA	TGTGCCAGCAGCTCGTCGGGACTAGCGTGGTCCGGGGAGCTGTTTTTT	CASSSSGLAWSGELFF
TRBJ2-3	TRBD2	TRBV3-1	NA	TGTGCCAGCAGCCCCCTGCTAGCGGGACTTAGCACAGATACGCAGTATTTT	CASSPLLAGLSTDTQYF
TRBJ2-7	TRBD1	TRBV6-5	few	TGTGCCAGCAGGACCGGGACAGGGGACTACGAGCAGTACTTC	CASRTGTGDYEQYF
TRBJ2-3	TRBD1	TRBV10-3	NA	TGTGCCATCAGTGAGTCGGGACAGGGCACAGATACGCAGTATTTT	CAISESGQGTDTQYF
TRBJ1-1	NA	TRBV20-1	many	NA	CSARDFGAGNTEAFF
TRBJ1-6	NA	TRBV27	many	TGTGCCAGCAGTCTACGGGTCCAAAGGGGTTCACCCCTCCACTTT	CASSLRVQRGSPLHF